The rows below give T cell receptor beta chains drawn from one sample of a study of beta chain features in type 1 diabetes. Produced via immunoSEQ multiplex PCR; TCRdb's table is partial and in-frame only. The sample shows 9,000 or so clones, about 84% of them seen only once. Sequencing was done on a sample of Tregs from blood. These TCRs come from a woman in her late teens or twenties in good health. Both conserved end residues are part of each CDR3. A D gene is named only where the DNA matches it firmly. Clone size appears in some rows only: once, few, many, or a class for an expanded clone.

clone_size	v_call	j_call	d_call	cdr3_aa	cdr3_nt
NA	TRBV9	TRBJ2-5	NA	CASSVGQGRETQYF	TGTGCCAGCAGCGTAGGCCAGGGGAGAGAGACCCAGTACTTC
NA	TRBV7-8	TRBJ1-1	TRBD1	CASSLFWGGTTGSTEAFF	TGTGCCAGCAGCTTATTCTGGGGCGGAACGACAGGGAGCACTGAAGCTTTCTTT
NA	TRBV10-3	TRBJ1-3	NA	CAISEGRGFGNTIYF	TGTGCCATCAGTGAAGGCAGGGGTTTTGGAAACACCATATATTTT
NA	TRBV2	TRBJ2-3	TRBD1	CASGGRGTDTQYF	TGTGCCAGCGGAGGCAGGGGGACAGATACGCAGTATTTT
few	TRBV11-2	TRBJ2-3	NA	CASRSRGDTQYF	TGTGCCAGCCGCTCAAGGGGTGATACGCAGTATTTT
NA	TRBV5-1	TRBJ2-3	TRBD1	CASSRDRVGTDTQYF	TGCGCCAGCAGCCGGGACAGGGTGGGCACAGATACGCAGTATTTT
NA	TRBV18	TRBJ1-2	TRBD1	CASSPERGLGYGYTF	TGTGCCAGCTCACCAGAGAGGGGGCTCGGCTATGGCTACACCTTC
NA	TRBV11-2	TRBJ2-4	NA	CASSSEPRLSFKNIQYF	TGTGCCAGCAGCTCAGAGCCTCGACTCAGCTTCAAAAACATTCAGTACTTC
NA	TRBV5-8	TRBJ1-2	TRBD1	CASRSQGGYGYTF	TGTGCCAGCAGGTCCCAGGGGGGCTATGGCTACACCTTC
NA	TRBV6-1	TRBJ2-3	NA	CARSRSRTDTQYF	TGTGCCAGGTCTAGGAGTCGAACAGATACGCAGTATTTT
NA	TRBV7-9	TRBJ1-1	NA	CASSLAKTVLNTEAFF	TGTGCCAGCAGCTTAGCGAAGACAGTGTTGAACACTGAAGCTTTCTTT
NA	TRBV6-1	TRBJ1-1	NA	CASTVGGITEAFF	TGTGCCAGCACCGTCGGGGGTATCACTGAAGCTTTCTTT
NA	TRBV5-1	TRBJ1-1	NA	CASSFSGTEAFF	TGCGCCAGCAGCTTTTCGGGAACTGAAGCTTTCTTT
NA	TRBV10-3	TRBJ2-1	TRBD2	CAIRGAGGSNEQFF	TGTGCCATCAGGGGAGCGGGGGGTTCTAATGAGCAGTTCTTC
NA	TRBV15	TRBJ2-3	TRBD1	CATSVAGQGADTQYF	TGTGCCACCAGTGTCGCGGGACAGGGGGCAGATACGCAGTATTTT
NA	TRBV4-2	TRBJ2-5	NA	CASSYKEGSGPETQYF	TGTGCCAGCAGCTACAAGGAGGGGAGTGGTCCAGAGACCCAGTACTTC
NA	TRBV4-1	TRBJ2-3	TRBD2	CASSQELAGGGPDTQYF	TGCGCCAGCAGCCAAGAGTTAGCGGGGGGTGGGCCAGATACGCAGTATTTT
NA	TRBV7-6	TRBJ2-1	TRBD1	CASSLSGTEKYNEQFF	TGTGCCAGCAGCTTATCAGGGACAGAGAAATACAATGAGCAGTTCTTC
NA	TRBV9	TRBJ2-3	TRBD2	CASSTSGSSDTQYF	TGTGCCAGCAGCACTAGCGGGAGTTCAGATACGCAGTATTTT
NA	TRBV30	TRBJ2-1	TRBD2	CAWSGTSWGNEQFF	TGTGCCTGGAGTGGGACTAGTTGGGGCAATGAGCAGTTCTTC
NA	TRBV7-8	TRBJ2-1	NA	CASSLALQITYNEQFF	TGTGCCAGCAGCTTAGCGCTACAGATCACTTACAATGAGCAGTTCTTC
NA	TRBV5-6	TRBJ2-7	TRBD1	CASSWDSPYEQYF	TGTGCCAGCAGTTGGGACAGTCCCTACGAGCAGTACTTC
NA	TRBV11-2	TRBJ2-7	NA	CASSLDLNGAYEQYF	TGTGCCAGCAGCTTAGATCTGAACGGTGCCTACGAGCAGTACTTC
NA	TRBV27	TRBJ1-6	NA	CASSQAGTVSYNSPLHF	TGTGCCAGCAGTCAGGCAGGGACTGTATCCTATAATTCACCCCTCCACTTT
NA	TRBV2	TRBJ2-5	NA	CASSVGEETQYF	TGTGCCAGCAGTGTTGGAGAAGAGACCCAGTACTTC
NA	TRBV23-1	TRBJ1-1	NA	CASSQSRSGDTEAFF	TGCGCCAGCAGTCAATCCCGGTCTGGAGACACTGAAGCTTTCTTT
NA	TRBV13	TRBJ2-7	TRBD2	CASSLDGGGAYEQYF	TGTGCCAGCAGCTTAGATGGCGGGGGGGCCTACGAGCAGTACTTC
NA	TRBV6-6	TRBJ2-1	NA	CASSYGHDEQFF	TGTGCCAGCAGTTACGGCCACGATGAGCAGTTCTTC
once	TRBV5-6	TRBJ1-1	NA	CASSLAGRSEAFF	TGTGCCAGCAGCTTGGCAGGGAGGTCTGAAGCTTTCTTT
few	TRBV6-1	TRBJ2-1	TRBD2	CASSFLAGPSNEQFF	TGTGCCAGCAGTTTCCTAGCGGGCCCGAGCAATGAGCAGTTCTTC
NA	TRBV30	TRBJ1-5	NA	CAWSVLGDQPQHF	TGTGCCTGGAGTGTTCTCGGAGATCAGCCCCAGCATTTT
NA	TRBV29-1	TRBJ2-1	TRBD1	CSVRDRVFNEQFF	TGCAGCGTCCGGGACAGGGTCTTCAATGAGCAGTTCTTC
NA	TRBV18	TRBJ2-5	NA	CASSPAGETQYF	TGTGCCAGCTCACCAGCGGGAGAGACCCAGTACTTC
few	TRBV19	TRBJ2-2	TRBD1	CASSIGTGGYTGELFF	TGTGCCAGTAGTATTGGGACAGGGGGATACACCGGGGAGCTGTTTTTT
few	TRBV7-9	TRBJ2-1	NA	CASSQVDEQFF	TGTGCCAGCAGCCAGGTGGATGAGCAGTTCTTC
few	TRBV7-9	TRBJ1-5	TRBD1	CASSLGQDWIQPQHF	TGTGCCAGCAGCCTCGGACAGGACTGGATTCAGCCCCAGCATTTT
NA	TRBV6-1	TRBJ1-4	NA	CASSEDPGLANEKLFF	TGTGCCAGCAGTGAAGATCCGGGGTTGGCTAATGAAAAACTGTTTTTT
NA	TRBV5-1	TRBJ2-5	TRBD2	CASSLSSGGTETQYF	TGCGCCAGCAGTTTAAGTAGCGGGGGTACGGAGACCCAGTACTTC
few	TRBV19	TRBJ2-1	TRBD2	CASRGPLAGRAEQFF	TGTGCCAGTAGAGGGCCACTAGCGGGAAGAGCTGAGCAGTTCTTC
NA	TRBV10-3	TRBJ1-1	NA	CAISTPGMGFFF	TGTGCCATCAGTACCCCAGGGATGGGGTTTTTCTTT
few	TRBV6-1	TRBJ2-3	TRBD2	CASRILAGGTDTQYF	TGTGCCAGCAGGATACTAGCGGGGGGGACAGATACGCAGTATTTT
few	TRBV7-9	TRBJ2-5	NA	CASSLAGGGETQYF	TGTGCCAGCAGCTTAGCGGGAGGAGGCGAGACCCAGTACTTC
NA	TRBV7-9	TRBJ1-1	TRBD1	CASSLVRQGGTEAFF	TGTGCCAGCAGCCTCGTTAGACAGGGGGGAACTGAAGCTTTCTTT
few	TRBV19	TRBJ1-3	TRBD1	CASSPQGQGASYGNTIYF	TGTGCCAGTAGTCCCCAGGGACAGGGGGCGTCTTATGGAAACACCATATATTTT
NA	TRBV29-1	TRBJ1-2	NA	CSVDMGAGGYTF	TGCAGCGTTGATATGGGGGCCGGAGGCTACACCTTC
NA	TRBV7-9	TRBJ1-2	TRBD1	CASSSLTKTTGLYGYTF	TGTGCCAGCAGCTCACTAACAAAGACGACAGGGCTCTATGGCTACACCTTC